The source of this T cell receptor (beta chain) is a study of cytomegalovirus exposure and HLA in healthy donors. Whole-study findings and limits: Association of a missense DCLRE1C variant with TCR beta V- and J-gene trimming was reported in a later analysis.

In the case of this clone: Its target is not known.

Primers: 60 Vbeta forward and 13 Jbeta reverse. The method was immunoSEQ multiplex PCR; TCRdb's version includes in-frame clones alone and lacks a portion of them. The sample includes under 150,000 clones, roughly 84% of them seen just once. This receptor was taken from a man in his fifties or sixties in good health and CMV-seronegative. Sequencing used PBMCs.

The CDR3 nucleotides are TGTGCCAGCAGTTTCACCGGGACAGGGAGTACGGCCCTCCACTTT. This codes for CASSFTGTGSTALHF. This chain connects TRBV27 to TRBJ1-6; the match to TRBD1 covers 9 bases. The CDR3 is 15 amino acids. Trimming took 3 bases from V and 14 from J; bases not matched to a gene: 11. Per the germline V gene, CDR1 is MNHEY and CDR2 is SMNVEV (reference sequence).